Listed below are T cell receptor beta chains from one sample, sequenced in a study of T cell responses to AZD1222 COVID-19 vaccine. Profiling relied on immunoSEQ multiplex PCR, and the TCRdb table lists in-frame clones only, not all of them. This table holds 150,000 to 200,000 clones, around 92% found once. The material was peripheral blood, obtained 28 days after the second AZD1222 dose. These receptors originate from an adult who received the AZD1222 COVID-19 vaccine. Each CDR3 is given with its conserved first and last residue. Fields, in order: V gene, D gene, J gene, clone size, CDR3 protein, CDR3 DNA. A D gene is named only where the DNA matches it firmly. Only part of the rows carry a size: once, few, many, or a class if the clone is expanded.

V gene: TRBV28; D gene: NA; J gene: TRBJ1-3; clone size: NA; CDR3 protein: CASSLIAGRGNTIYF; CDR3 DNA: TGTGCCAGCAGTTTAATTGCAGGGCGGGGAAACACCATATATTTT
V gene: TRBV7-9; D gene: TRBD1; J gene: TRBJ2-7; clone size: NA; CDR3 protein: CASSPWPTGHEQYF; CDR3 DNA: TGTGCCAGCAGCCCATGGCCGACAGGGCACGAGCAGTACTTC
V gene: TRBV9; D gene: NA; J gene: TRBJ2-2; clone size: NA; CDR3 protein: CASSLHTGELFF; CDR3 DNA: TGTGCCAGCAGCCTTCACACCGGGGAGCTGTTTTTT
V gene: TRBV27; D gene: NA; J gene: TRBJ2-7; clone size: NA; CDR3 protein: CASSFYGGGTARYEQYF; CDR3 DNA: TGTGCCAGCAGTTTCTACGGGGGGGGGACAGCACGTTACGAGCAGTACTTC
V gene: TRBV7-2; D gene: NA; J gene: TRBJ1-5; clone size: NA; CDR3 protein: CASSLGQVQPQHF; CDR3 DNA: TGTGCCAGCAGCTTAGGGCAGGTTCAGCCCCAGCATTTT
V gene: TRBV28; D gene: NA; J gene: TRBJ2-1; clone size: NA; CDR3 protein: CASSLSTSRRNEQFF; CDR3 DNA: TGTGCCAGCAGTTTATCGACTAGTAGAAGGAATGAGCAGTTCTTC
V gene: TRBV19; D gene: NA; J gene: TRBJ1-1; clone size: NA; CDR3 protein: CASNHPGQGITEAFF; CDR3 DNA: TGTGCCAGCAACCACCCCGGGCAGGGAATCACTGAAGCTTTCTTT
V gene: TRBV28; D gene: NA; J gene: TRBJ2-6; clone size: NA; CDR3 protein: CASSSDGWSGANVLTF; CDR3 DNA: TGTGCCAGCAGCTCGGACGGATGGTCCGGGGCCAACGTCCTGACTTTC
V gene: TRBV28; D gene: TRBD1; J gene: TRBJ1-1; clone size: NA; CDR3 protein: CASSLQYRGSAFF; CDR3 DNA: TGTGCCAGCAGTCTTCAATACAGGGGGTCGGCTTTCTTT
V gene: TRBV6-5; D gene: NA; J gene: TRBJ1-1; clone size: NA; CDR3 protein: CASTLLGPGTEAFF; CDR3 DNA: TGTGCCAGCACCCTCCTGGGGCCGGGCACTGAAGCTTTCTTT
V gene: TRBV28; D gene: NA; J gene: TRBJ1-6; clone size: NA; CDR3 protein: CASRSAWGGYNSPLHF; CDR3 DNA: TGTGCCAGCAGATCCGCTTGGGGGGGATATAATTCACCCCTCCACTTT
V gene: TRBV12-5; D gene: TRBD1; J gene: TRBJ1-2; clone size: NA; CDR3 protein: CASGLVIGQGGYGYTF; CDR3 DNA: TGTGCTAGTGGTTTGGTAATTGGACAGGGCGGCTATGGCTACACCTTC
V gene: TRBV6-4; D gene: TRBD2; J gene: TRBJ2-1; clone size: NA; CDR3 protein: CASSSSGSYNEQFF; CDR3 DNA: TGTGCCAGCTCGTCTAGCGGGAGCTACAATGAGCAGTTCTTC
V gene: TRBV24-1; D gene: TRBD1; J gene: TRBJ1-2; clone size: NA; CDR3 protein: CATSESTGNYGYTF; CDR3 DNA: TGTGCCACCAGTGAATCGACAGGGAACTATGGCTACACCTTC
V gene: TRBV14; D gene: NA; J gene: TRBJ2-2; clone size: NA; CDR3 protein: CASSEQVNTGELFF; CDR3 DNA: TGTGCCAGCAGCGAACAGGTGAACACCGGGGAGCTGTTTTTT
V gene: TRBV28; D gene: NA; J gene: TRBJ2-1; clone size: NA; CDR3 protein: CASSHRVWNEQFF; CDR3 DNA: TGTGCCAGCAGTCACAGGGTTTGGAATGAGCAGTTCTTC
V gene: TRBV9; D gene: TRBD2; J gene: TRBJ2-6; clone size: NA; CDR3 protein: CASGRGSGANVLTF; CDR3 DNA: TGTGCGAGCGGGAGGGGCTCTGGGGCCAACGTCCTGACTTTC
V gene: TRBV3-1/TRBV3-2; D gene: TRBD1; J gene: TRBJ1-4; clone size: NA; CDR3 protein: CASRDRGTNEKLFF; CDR3 DNA: TGTGCCAGCAGGGACAGGGGAACTAATGAAAAACTGTTTTTT
V gene: TRBV27; D gene: TRBD1; J gene: TRBJ1-1; clone size: NA; CDR3 protein: CASSPGGGTEAFF; CDR3 DNA: TGTGCCAGCAGTCCAGGGGGTGGAACTGAAGCTTTCTTT
V gene: TRBV16; D gene: NA; J gene: TRBJ2-3; clone size: NA; CDR3 protein: CATGAGPDTQYF; CDR3 DNA: TGTGCCACAGGGGCAGGGCCAGATACGCAGTATTTT
V gene: TRBV5-5; D gene: TRBD1; J gene: TRBJ1-5; clone size: NA; CDR3 protein: CASSFTGALGPQHF; CDR3 DNA: TGTGCCAGCAGCTTCACAGGGGCCCTTGGGCCCCAGCATTTT
V gene: TRBV7-8; D gene: NA; J gene: TRBJ2-2; clone size: once; CDR3 protein: CASSQWGANTGELFF; CDR3 DNA: TGTGCCAGCAGCCAATGGGGAGCGAACACCGGGGAGCTGTTTTTT
V gene: TRBV6-5; D gene: NA; J gene: TRBJ2-4; clone size: NA; CDR3 protein: CASSYSWGAKNIQYF; CDR3 DNA: TGTGCCAGCAGTTACAGTTGGGGGGCCAAAAACATTCAGTACTTC
V gene: TRBV6-1; D gene: NA; J gene: TRBJ1-2; clone size: NA; CDR3 protein: CASSAADLLGQKGGGYTF; CDR3 DNA: TGTGCCAGCAGTGCGGCGGACTTACTAGGACAGAAGGGAGGAGGCTACACCTTC
V gene: TRBV7-2; D gene: NA; J gene: TRBJ2-7; clone size: NA; CDR3 protein: CASSKDRRDEQYF; CDR3 DNA: TGTGCCAGCAGCAAGGACAGGAGGGACGAGCAGTACTTC
V gene: TRBV6-5; D gene: TRBD1; J gene: TRBJ1-5; clone size: NA; CDR3 protein: CASRTGVGKPQHF; CDR3 DNA: TGTGCCAGCAGGACAGGGGTAGGAAAGCCCCAGCATTTT
V gene: TRBV18; D gene: NA; J gene: TRBJ1-2; clone size: NA; CDR3 protein: CASSPGLAESNYGYTF; CDR3 DNA: TGTGCCAGCTCCCCAGGTCTCGCGGAGTCTAACTATGGCTACACCTTC
V gene: TRBV11-2; D gene: NA; J gene: TRBJ1-6; clone size: NA; CDR3 protein: CASSPGAVSPLHF; CDR3 DNA: TGTGCCAGCAGCCCGGGGGCCGTATCACCCCTCCACTTT
V gene: TRBV4-1; D gene: NA; J gene: TRBJ2-5; clone size: once; CDR3 protein: CASSQDLQGRETQYF; CDR3 DNA: TGCGCCAGCAGCCAAGATCTACAGGGCCGGGAGACCCAGTACTTC
V gene: TRBV5-1; D gene: NA; J gene: TRBJ1-2; clone size: NA; CDR3 protein: CASSGDLSGYTF; CDR3 DNA: TGCGCCAGCAGCGGGGACCTTAGTGGCTACACCTTC
V gene: TRBV7-9; D gene: NA; J gene: TRBJ2-2; clone size: NA; CDR3 protein: CASSFIAGLGTGELFF; CDR3 DNA: TGTGCCAGCAGCTTCATCGCCGGGCTTGGCACCGGGGAGCTGTTTTTT
V gene: TRBV10-3; D gene: NA; J gene: TRBJ1-2; clone size: NA; CDR3 protein: CAISDSKRRPNDDYTF; CDR3 DNA: TGTGCCATCAGTGATTCGAAACGACGGCCCAATGACGACTACACCTTC
V gene: TRBV28; D gene: NA; J gene: TRBJ2-4; clone size: NA; CDR3 protein: CASRPNRVAKNIQYF; CDR3 DNA: TGTGCCAGCAGACCGAACAGGGTAGCCAAAAACATTCAGTACTTC
V gene: TRBV12-3/TRBV12-4; D gene: NA; J gene: TRBJ1-1; clone size: NA; CDR3 protein: CASSLQQNTEAFF; CDR3 DNA: TGTGCCAGCAGTTTACAGCAGAACACTGAAGCTTTCTTT
V gene: TRBV30; D gene: NA; J gene: TRBJ2-3; clone size: NA; CDR3 protein: CAWSGGADTQYF; CDR3 DNA: TGTGCCTGGAGTGGGGGGGCAGATACGCAGTATTTT
V gene: TRBV30; D gene: TRBD2; J gene: TRBJ2-5; clone size: NA; CDR3 protein: CAWGLAGGRGETQYF; CDR3 DNA: TGTGCCTGGGGTCTAGCGGGGGGCCGTGGAGAGACCCAGTACTTC
V gene: TRBV4-3; D gene: NA; J gene: TRBJ1-6; clone size: NA; CDR3 protein: CASSLGVRDSPLHF; CDR3 DNA: TGCGCCAGCAGCCTAGGGGTTCGGGATTCACCCCTCCACTTT
V gene: TRBV1; D gene: NA; J gene: TRBJ2-5; clone size: NA; CDR3 protein: CTSSQDRETQYF; CDR3 DNA: TGCACCAGCAGCCAAGATAGGGAGACCCAGTACTTC
V gene: TRBV7-2; D gene: TRBD1; J gene: TRBJ2-3; clone size: NA; CDR3 protein: CASRARQGSTDTQYF; CDR3 DNA: TGTGCCAGCAGGGCACGACAGGGGAGCACAGATACGCAGTATTTT
V gene: TRBV18; D gene: NA; J gene: TRBJ2-1; clone size: NA; CDR3 protein: CASSPPDGEQFF; CDR3 DNA: TGTGCCAGCTCACCACCCGACGGGGAGCAGTTCTTC
V gene: TRBV28; D gene: NA; J gene: TRBJ2-1; clone size: NA; CDR3 protein: CASSLSPANEQFF; CDR3 DNA: TGTGCCAGCAGTTTATCACCTGCCAATGAGCAGTTCTTC
V gene: TRBV5-4; D gene: TRBD1; J gene: TRBJ1-1; clone size: NA; CDR3 protein: CASSWTGRTEAFF; CDR3 DNA: TGTGCCAGCAGCTGGACAGGCCGCACTGAAGCTTTCTTT
V gene: TRBV9; D gene: TRBD2; J gene: TRBJ2-3; clone size: NA; CDR3 protein: CASSVGGLAGGPGSTDTQYF; CDR3 DNA: TGTGCCAGCAGCGTAGGTGGACTAGCGGGAGGGCCTGGGAGCACAGATACGCAGTATTTT
V gene: TRBV7-9; D gene: NA; J gene: TRBJ1-1; clone size: once; CDR3 protein: CASSLVRGENTEAFF; CDR3 DNA: TGTGCCAGCAGCTTAGTGAGAGGGGAGAACACTGAAGCTTTCTTT
V gene: TRBV18; D gene: NA; J gene: TRBJ2-7; clone size: NA; CDR3 protein: CASSPDGVREQYF; CDR3 DNA: TGTGCCAGCTCACCCGATGGGGTTCGGGAGCAGTACTTC
V gene: TRBV19; D gene: NA; J gene: TRBJ2-7; clone size: NA; CDR3 protein: CASAWGYEQYF; CDR3 DNA: TGTGCCAGCGCCTGGGGGTACGAGCAGTACTTC
V gene: TRBV13; D gene: NA; J gene: TRBJ2-7; clone size: once; CDR3 protein: CASSFGDNHRRYEQYF; CDR3 DNA: TGTGCCAGCAGCTTTGGGGACAACCACCGGCGCTACGAGCAGTACTTC
V gene: TRBV10-3; D gene: TRBD2; J gene: TRBJ2-3; clone size: NA; CDR3 protein: CATHLTTGRTDTQYF; CDR3 DNA: TGTGCCACCCACCTCACGACCGGGAGGACAGATACGCAGTATTTT
V gene: TRBV12-3/TRBV12-4; D gene: NA; J gene: TRBJ2-1; clone size: NA; CDR3 protein: CASSGPAYNEQFF; CDR3 DNA: TGTGCCAGCAGTGGCCCGGCCTACAATGAGCAGTTCTTC
V gene: TRBV6-5; D gene: TRBD1; J gene: TRBJ1-2; clone size: NA; CDR3 protein: CASRLTGQAGYGYTF; CDR3 DNA: TGTGCCAGCAGACTCACCGGACAGGCAGGATATGGCTACACCTTC
V gene: TRBV2; D gene: NA; J gene: TRBJ1-1; clone size: NA; CDR3 protein: CASTIRGGTNTEAFF; CDR3 DNA: TGTGCCAGCACCATTAGGGGCGGTACGAACACTGAAGCTTTCTTT
V gene: TRBV28; D gene: NA; J gene: TRBJ1-2; clone size: NA; CDR3 protein: CASRSRSNYGYTF; CDR3 DNA: TGTGCCAGCCGATCCCGGTCTAACTATGGCTACACCTTC
V gene: TRBV14; D gene: TRBD2; J gene: TRBJ2-3; clone size: NA; CDR3 protein: CASSQGSGGASDTQYF; CDR3 DNA: TGTGCCAGCAGCCAAGGTAGCGGGGGGGCTTCAGATACGCAGTATTTT
V gene: TRBV28; D gene: NA; J gene: TRBJ1-1; clone size: NA; CDR3 protein: CASSLRGNTEAFF; CDR3 DNA: TGTGCCAGCAGTTTAAGAGGAAACACTGAAGCTTTCTTT